This T cell receptor (beta chain) was recorded in a study of cytomegalovirus exposure and HLA in healthy donors. Regarding the study as a whole: Some TCR beta chains (around 160 of them) were listed as cytomegalovirus-associated.

Of note for this clone: Its matching antigen is unknown.

Primers: 60 Vbeta forward and 13 Jbeta reverse. The data were produced by immunoSEQ multiplex PCR, yet TCRdb's version contains in-frame clones alone and is incomplete. This sample has approximately 160,000 clones; about four fifths occur once, and the top ten carry 1%. The V gene's germline CDR1 is SGHTA and CDR2 FQGNSA. The ends were cut back, 1 base at V and 4 bases at J, with 11 bases in the middle. The CDR3 is 16 amino acids. The sequence came from a woman between 50 and 59 years old in good health and CMV-seropositive. The J gene is TRBJ2-6, the V gene TRBV7-2, with D possibly being TRBD2 (6 bases). The sample comprised PBMCs. The CDR3 protein is CASSLVGGAGANVLTF. The CDR3, as DNA: TGTGCCAGCAGCTTAGTGGGGGGAGCAGGGGCCAACGTCCTGACTTTC.